This TCR beta chain was found in a study of blood T cell repertoires in COVID-19. Study background: Samples came from the United States, Italy and Spain, spanning acute and convalescent COVID-19. PBMCs, B-cell-depleted T cells, or T cells were the source of the cDNA or gDNA that made up the material.

CDR3 length equals 15 residues. Trimming cost V 3 bases and J 9 bases; bases outside gene matches: 9. Per germline, CDR1 SGHAT and CDR2 FQNNGV. In the authors' methods: How many nucleated cells were present was estimated from reference gene primer amplification. Using immunoSEQ multiplex PCR, the repertoire was profiled, and TCRdb retains in-frame clones only, with some absent. V, J and clone size are those of that table, while D and trimming were read from the DNA. In the table there are fewer than 250,000 clones, around nine tenths of which are singletons. This chain connects TRBV11-2 to TRBJ2-1; 9 bases agree with TRBD1. The clonotype comes from a man between 60 and 75 years old with acute or convalescent COVID-19. The sequenced sample consisted of peripheral blood. CDR3 nucleotide sequence: TGTGCCAGCAGCTTGGGACAGGGAGTTCTGGGTGAGCAGTTCTTC. Residues: CASSLGQGVLGEQFF.